A selection of T cell receptor beta chains follows, all from one sample in a study of cytomegalovirus exposure and HLA in healthy donors. Sequencing was performed with immunoSEQ multiplex PCR; in TCRdb, only in-frame clones are kept and a portion is missing. The data contain about 140,000 clones, around 80% of them singletons. Specimen: PBMCs. These receptors all stem from a man in his forties in good health and CMV-seronegative. CDR3s include the opening cysteine and the closing phenylalanine or tryptophan. The D gene is left open where the match is weak. Some rows have no size entry. The others give once, few or many, or a class for an expanded clone.

>TRBV4-3|TRBD2|few|TRBJ2-3
CASSQGLAGLRDTQYF
TGCGCCAGCAGCCAAGGACTAGCGGGCCTTCGGGATACGCAGTATTTT
>TRBV2|TRBD1|.|TRBJ2-1
CASRQTGEQRGEQFF
TGTGCCAGCAGGCAGACAGGGGAACAAAGGGGTGAGCAGTTCTTC
>TRBV4-1|.|once|TRBJ1-4
CASSQERQDSNEKLFF
TGCGCCAGCAGCCAAGAGCGCCAGGATTCTAATGAAAAACTGTTTTTT
>TRBV5-6|TRBD2|.|TRBJ2-5
CASSYLKRGNQETQYF
TGTGCCAGCAGCTACCTTAAGCGGGGGAATCAAGAGACCCAGTACTTC
>TRBV19|TRBD1|.|TRBJ1-5
CASSMGSGGWMSNQPQHF
TGTGCCAGTAGTATGGGGTCAGGGGGCTGGATGAGCAATCAGCCCCAGCATTTT
>TRBV18|TRBD1|few|TRBJ1-6
CASSRDMGQSYNSPLHF
TGTGCCAGCTCACGAGACATGGGACAGTCATATAATTCACCCCTCCACTTT
>TRBV30|.|few|TRBJ2-6
CAWSVGGTGANVLTF
TGTGCCTGGAGTGTAGGGGGTACGGGGGCCAACGTCCTGACTTTC
>TRBV28|TRBD1|.|TRBJ2-1
CASSFSGQGIYNEQFF
TGTGCCAGCAGTTTTTCGGGACAGGGGATCTACAATGAGCAGTTCTTC
>TRBV5-4|TRBD1|.|TRBJ2-1
CASSSGGGEQFF
TGTGCCAGCAGCTCAGGGGGTGGTGAGCAGTTCTTC
>TRBV4-1|.|.|TRBJ2-2
CASSQRAPGTTRPGELFF
TGCGCCAGCAGCCAACGGGCACCCGGGACAACCCGTCCCGGGGAGCTGTTTTTT
>TRBV27|.|.|TRBJ2-5
CASSKLASPPQETQYF
TGTGCCAGCAGTAAACTAGCTTCGCCGCCGCAAGAGACCCAGTACTTC
>TRBV6-5|TRBD1|.|TRBJ1-5
CASRHRGVSNQPQHF
TGTGCCAGCAGGCACAGGGGGGTTAGCAATCAGCCCCAGCATTTT
>TRBV20-1|.|.|TRBJ2-3
CTIGGTQYF
TGCACCATAGGGGGTACGCAGTATTTT
>TRBV7-2|.|.|TRBJ1-5
CASSPPGGGNQPQHF
TGTGCCAGCAGCCCCCCCGGCGGGGGAAATCAGCCCCAGCATTTT
>TRBV5-1|TRBD1|once|TRBJ2-3
CASSGDRGTDTQYF
TGCGCCAGCAGCGGGGACAGGGGAACAGATACGCAGTATTTT
>TRBV7-7|.|.|TRBJ1-3
CASSPSGGLHSGNTIYF
TGTGCCAGCAGCCCGAGCGGGGGGCTACACTCTGGAAACACCATATATTTT
>TRBV2|TRBD1|.|TRBJ1-5
CASRDRGSIQPQHF
TGTGCTAGTCGGGACAGGGGTTCAATTCAGCCCCAGCATTTT
>TRBV2|TRBD1|.|TRBJ2-3
CASRGGQGALVRVPGTQYF
TGTGCCAGCAGGGGCGGACAGGGCGCACTTGTAAGGGTCCCGGGGACGCAGTATTTT
>TRBV5-5|.|.|TRBJ1-4
CASSLALTNEKLFF
TGTGCCAGCAGCTTGGCCTTAACTAATGAAAAACTGTTTTTT
>TRBV11-2|.|.|TRBJ2-2
CASSSGQMTGELFF
TGTGCCAGCAGCTCCGGACAGATGACCGGGGAGCTGTTTTTT
>TRBV27|TRBD2|.|TRBJ2-3
CASSFLRGGDTDTQYF
TGTGCCAGCAGTTTCCTCCGGGGGGGGGACACAGATACGCAGTATTTT
>TRBV5-8|.|.|TRBJ2-7
CASSPRGSRYEQYF
TGTGCCAGCAGTCCCAGGGGTTCCCGGTACGAGCAGTACTTC
>TRBV5-4|TRBD1|few|TRBJ2-7
CASNRDSDSYEQYF
TGTGCCTCAAACCGGGACAGTGACTCCTACGAGCAGTACTTC
>TRBV11-2|.|few|TRBJ2-1
CASSLEGRSYNEQFF
TGTGCCAGCAGCTTAGAGGGGAGGTCCTACAATGAGCAGTTCTTC
>TRBV29-1|.|.|TRBJ1-1
CSVEDLQPGMNTEAFF
TGCAGCGTTGAAGATCTTCAACCAGGGATGAACACTGAAGCTTTCTTT
>TRBV7-8|TRBD1|.|TRBJ1-5
CASSLVGTVGQPQHF
TGTGCCAGCAGCTTAGTAGGGACAGTCGGTCAGCCCCAGCATTTT
>TRBV9|TRBD1|once|TRBJ1-5
CASSAQGAGNQPQHF
TGTGCCAGCAGCGCGCAGGGGGCTGGCAATCAGCCCCAGCATTTT
>TRBV7-9|TRBD1|.|TRBJ1-1
CASVPGQVNTEAFF
TGTGCCAGCGTACCGGGACAGGTGAACACTGAAGCTTTCTTT
>TRBV7-9|TRBD2|.|TRBJ2-7
CASSSWGGGEGSYEQYF
TGTGCCAGCAGCTCTTGGGGCGGGGGAGAAGGCTCCTACGAGCAGTACTTC
>TRBV29-1|TRBD1|.|TRBJ2-1
CSVEGTGGRNEQFF
TGCAGCGTTGAAGGGACAGGGGGCCGGAATGAGCAGTTCTTC
>TRBV2|.|.|TRBJ1-2
CASSESGDGYTF
TGTGCCAGCAGTGAATCAGGGGATGGCTACACCTTC
>TRBV28|.|.|TRBJ2-2
CASSLTPRELFF
TGTGCCAGCAGTCTCACTCCTCGAGAGCTGTTTTTT
>TRBV5-1|.|.|TRBJ2-5
CASSRGQWETQYF
TGCGCCAGCAGCCGTGGACAGTGGGAGACCCAGTACTTC
>TRBV4-1|.|few|TRBJ2-7
CASSPLRGGYEQYF
TGCGCCAGCAGCCCCTTGAGAGGGGGCTACGAGCAGTACTTC
>TRBV6-5|TRBD1|few|TRBJ1-2
CASSRDRVNYGYTF
TGTGCCAGCAGTCGGGACAGGGTGAACTATGGCTACACCTTC
>TRBV6-4|.|.|TRBJ1-5
CASSDHYGGDQPQHF
TGTGCCAGCAGTGACCATTACGGCGGGGATCAGCCCCAGCATTTT
>TRBV7-2|.|.|TRBJ2-1
CASSVTVGYSYNEQFF
TGTGCCAGCAGCGTGACAGTGGGGTACTCCTACAATGAGCAGTTCTTC
>TRBV6-4|TRBD1|.|TRBJ1-2
CASRVNTGVAGYTF
TGTGCCAGCAGGGTAAATACAGGGGTAGCTGGCTACACCTTC
>TRBV9|.|.|TRBJ2-5
CASSPEPGLEETQYF
TGTGCCAGCAGCCCTGAACCGGGACTGGAAGAGACCCAGTACTTC
>TRBV9|TRBD1|once|TRBJ2-6
CASSVGHRGTLSGANVLTF
TGTGCCAGCAGCGTAGGGCACAGGGGTACCCTCTCTGGGGCCAACGTCCTGACTTTC
>TRBV10-3|TRBD1|.|TRBJ1-2
CAISDKAWQGAMGYTF
TGTGCCATCAGTGATAAAGCCTGGCAGGGGGCGATGGGCTACACCTTC